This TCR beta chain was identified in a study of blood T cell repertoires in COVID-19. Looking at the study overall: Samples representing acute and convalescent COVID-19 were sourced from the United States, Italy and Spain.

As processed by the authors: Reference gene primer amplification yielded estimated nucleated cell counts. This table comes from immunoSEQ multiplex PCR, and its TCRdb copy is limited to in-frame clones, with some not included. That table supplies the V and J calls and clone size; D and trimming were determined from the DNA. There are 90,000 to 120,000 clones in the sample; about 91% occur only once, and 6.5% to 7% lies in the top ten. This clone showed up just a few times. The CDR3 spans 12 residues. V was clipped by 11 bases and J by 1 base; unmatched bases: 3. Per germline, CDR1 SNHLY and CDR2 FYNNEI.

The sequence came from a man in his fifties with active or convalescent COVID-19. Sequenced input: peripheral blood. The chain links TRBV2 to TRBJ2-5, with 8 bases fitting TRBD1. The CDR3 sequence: CAGGQVQETQYF. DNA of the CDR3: TGTGCCGGGGGACAGGTCCAAGAGACCCAGTACTTC. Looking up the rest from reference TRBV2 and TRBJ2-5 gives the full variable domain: EPEVTQTPSHQVTQMGQEVILRCVPISNHLYFYWYRQILGQKVEFLVSFYNNEISEKSEIFDDQFSVERPDGSNFTLKIRSTKLEDSAMYFCAGGQVQETQYFGPGTRLLVL.